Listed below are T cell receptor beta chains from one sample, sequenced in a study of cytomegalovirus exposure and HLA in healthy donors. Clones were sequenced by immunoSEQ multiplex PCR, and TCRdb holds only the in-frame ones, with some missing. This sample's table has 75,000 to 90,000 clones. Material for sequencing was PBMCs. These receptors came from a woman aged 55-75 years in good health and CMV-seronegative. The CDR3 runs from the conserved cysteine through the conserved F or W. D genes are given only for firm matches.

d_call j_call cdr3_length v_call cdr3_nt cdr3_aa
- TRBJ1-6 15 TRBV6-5 TGTGCCAGCAGCGCAGGACAGCTACTAAATTCACCCCTCCACTTT CASSAGQLLNSPLHF
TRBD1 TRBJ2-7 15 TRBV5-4 TGTGCCAGCAGCTTGGCATGGACAGGCTCCTACGAGCAGTACTTC CASSLAWTGSYEQYF
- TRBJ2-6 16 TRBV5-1 TGCGCCAGCAGCTTGGAGCACCGGGTTGGGGCCAACGTCCTGACTTTC CASSLEHRVGANVLTF
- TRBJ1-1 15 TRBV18 TGTGCCAGCTCACCACCCGGACAGTTTAGGGATGAAGCTTTCTTT CASSPPGQFRDEAFF
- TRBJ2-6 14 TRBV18 TGTGCCAGCTCACCTGAGTCTGGGGCCAACGTCCTGACTTTC CASSPESGANVLTF
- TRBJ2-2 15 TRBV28 TGTGCCAGCCTTTGGGGCCCATCAGGGGCCGGGGAGCTGTTTTTT CASLWGPSGAGELFF
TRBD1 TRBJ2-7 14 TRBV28 TGTGCCAGCAGTTTATCAGGGGGCGAGCACGAGCAGTACTTC CASSLSGGEHEQYF
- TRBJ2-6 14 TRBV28 TGTGCCAGCAGTGCCGGGAGAGGGGCCAACGTCCTGACTTTC CASSAGRGANVLTF
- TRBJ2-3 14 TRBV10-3 TGTGCCATCAGCCAAGGGACTGAGACAGATACGCAGTATTTT CAISQGTETDTQYF
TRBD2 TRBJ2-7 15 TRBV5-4 TGTGCCAGCAGCTTGGCAGCGGGAGGGCCCTACGAGCAGTACTTC CASSLAAGGPYEQYF
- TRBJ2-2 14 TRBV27 TGTGCCAGCAAGGCCAGGGGAGGGACCGGGGAGCTGTTTTTT CASKARGGTGELFF
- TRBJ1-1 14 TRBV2 TGTGCCAGCAGTGTTGTGACAGCGAACACTGAAGCTTTCTTT CASSVVTANTEAFF
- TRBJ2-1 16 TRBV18 TGTGCCAGCTCACCACCGATCCTAAGCGGATACAATGAGCAGTTCTTC CASSPPILSGYNEQFF
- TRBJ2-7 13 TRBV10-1 TGCGCCAGCAGTGAGTCGGAGGGGTACGAGCAGTACTTC CASSESEGYEQYF
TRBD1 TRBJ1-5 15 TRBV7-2 TGTGCCAGCAGCTTAGATTGGACAGGGGGGCAGCCCCAGCATTTT CASSLDWTGGQPQHF
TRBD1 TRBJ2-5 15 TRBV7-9 TGTGCCAGCAGCGTGGGACAGGCCAACGGGGAGACCCAGTACTTC CASSVGQANGETQYF
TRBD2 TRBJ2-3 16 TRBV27 TGTGCCAACAGTTCGGGACTAGCGGGAGTACAAGATACGCAGTATTTT CANSSGLAGVQDTQYF
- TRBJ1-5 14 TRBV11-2 TGTGCCAGCAGCTCGACAGGTAGCAATCAGCCCCAGCATTTT CASSSTGSNQPQHF
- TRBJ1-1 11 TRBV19 TGTGCCAGTCGGTTGAACACTGAAGCTTTCTTT CASRLNTEAFF
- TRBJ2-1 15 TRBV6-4 TGTGCCAGCAGTGACATACAGGGCTTCTACAATGAGCAGTTCTTC CASSDIQGFYNEQFF
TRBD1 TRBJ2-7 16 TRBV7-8 TGTGCCAGCAGTGAATATGGACAGGGAAGATGGTACGAGCAGTACTTC CASSEYGQGRWYEQYF
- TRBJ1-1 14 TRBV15 TGTGCCACCAGCAGAGGGCTATCAGGGATGGAAGCTTTCTTT CATSRGLSGMEAFF
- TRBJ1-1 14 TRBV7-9 TGTGCCAGCAGCTTAGTGAGACTTAACACTGAAGCTTTCTTT CASSLVRLNTEAFF
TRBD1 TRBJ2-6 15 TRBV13 TGTGCCAGCAGCCGGGACAGAACTGGGGCCAACGTCCTGACTTTC CASSRDRTGANVLTF
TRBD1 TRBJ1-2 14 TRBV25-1 TGTGCCAGCAGTCCGGGACAGCGAGCGTGGGGCTACACCTTC CASSPGQRAWGYTF
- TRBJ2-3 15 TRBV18 TGTGCCAGCTCACCACCGGGGGGTGGCACAGATACGCAGTATTTT CASSPPGGGTDTQYF
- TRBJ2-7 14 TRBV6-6 TGTGCCAGCAGTTACTCGATTTTGAGCTACGAGCAGTACTTC CASSYSILSYEQYF
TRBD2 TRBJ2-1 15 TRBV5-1 TGCGCCAGCACCCTTATAACTAGCGGGGACAATGAGCAGTTCTTC CASTLITSGDNEQFF
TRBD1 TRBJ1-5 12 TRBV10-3 TGTGCCATAGGGGGCAACAATCAGCCCCAGCATTTT CAIGGNNQPQHF
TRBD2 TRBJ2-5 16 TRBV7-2 TGTGCCAGCAGCTGGGGAGGGACTAGGATCGGGGAGACCCAGTACTTC CASSWGGTRIGETQYF
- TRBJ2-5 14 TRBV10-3 TGTGCCATCAGTGAGACCGGCCAGGGGGAGACCCAGTACTTC CAISETGQGETQYF
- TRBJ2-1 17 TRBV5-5 TGTGCCAGCAGCTTGGATGGGGGGGCAGGGTCCTACAATGAGCAGTTCTTC CASSLDGGAGSYNEQFF
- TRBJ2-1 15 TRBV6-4 TGTGCCAGCAGTGACTCGGGTAGCGGGACAGATGAGCAGTTCTTC CASSDSGSGTDEQFF
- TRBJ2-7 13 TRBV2 TGTGCCAGGGGGCGGGGAGTAAGCTACGAGCAGTACTTC CARGRGVSYEQYF
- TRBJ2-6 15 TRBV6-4 TGTGCCAGCAGTCCCCTTTCCTCTGGGGCCAACGTCCTGACTTTC CASSPLSSGANVLTF
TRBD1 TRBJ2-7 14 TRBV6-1 TGTGCCAGCAACACGGGACAGGGGCCCTACGAGCAGTACTTC CASNTGQGPYEQYF
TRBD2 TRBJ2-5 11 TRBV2 TGTGCCTCGGGGGGGGTACAGGGACAGTACTTC CASGGVQGQYF
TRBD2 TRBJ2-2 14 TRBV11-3 TGTGCCAGCAGCTGGACTAGCGAGGCCGGGGAGCTGTTTTTT CASSWTSEAGELFF
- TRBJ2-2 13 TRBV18 TGTGCCAGCTCACCCTCGGTGAACGGGGAGCTGTTTTTT CASSPSVNGELFF
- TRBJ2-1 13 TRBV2 TGTGCCAGCAGTGCACTAGTTCACAATGAGCAGTTCTTC CASSALVHNEQFF
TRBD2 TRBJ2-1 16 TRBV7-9 TGTGCCAGCAGCTTAGGAGGGACTAGCGGGATGCCCGAGCAGTTCTTC CASSLGGTSGMPEQFF
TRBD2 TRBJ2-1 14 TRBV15 TGTGCCACCAGGGGGACTAGCGGGAGAGGGGAGCAGTTCTTC CATRGTSGRGEQFF
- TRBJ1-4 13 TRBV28 TGTGCCAGCAGCGAGACAACGAATGAAAAACTGTTTTTT CASSETTNEKLFF
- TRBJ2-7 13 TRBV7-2 TGTGCCAGCAGCTTAGCGAACAACTACGAGCAGTACTTC CASSLANNYEQYF
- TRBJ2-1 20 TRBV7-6 TGTGCCAGCAGCCCGTTTGTAGGGCTAGCCTTAGGGAGCTCCTACAATGAGCAGTTCTTC CASSPFVGLALGSSYNEQFF
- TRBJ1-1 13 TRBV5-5 TGTGCCAGCACCGGGCTCGGGGACACTGAAGCTTTCTTT CASTGLGDTEAFF
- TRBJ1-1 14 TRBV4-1 TGCGCCAGCAGCCAAGATTTAATGAACACTGAAGCTTTCTTT CASSQDLMNTEAFF
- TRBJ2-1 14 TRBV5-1 TGCGCCAGCAACAACGGGGGCTCCTACAATGAGCAGTTCTTC CASNNGGSYNEQFF
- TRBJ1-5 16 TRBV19 TGTGCCAGTAGTATGCTGCCGACAGACAGCAATCAGCCCCAGCATTTT CASSMLPTDSNQPQHF
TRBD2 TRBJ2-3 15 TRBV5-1 TGCGCCAGCAGCTTTAGGGGAGGGGCAGGAGATACGCAGTATTTT CASSFRGGAGDTQYF
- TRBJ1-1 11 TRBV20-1 TGCAGTGCTAGAGAGAGCGTTGAAGCTTTCTTT CSARESVEAFF
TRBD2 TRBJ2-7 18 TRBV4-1 TGCGCCAGCAGCCAGACCGACTTTCTGCCTAGCGGGAGTTACGAGCAGTACTTC CASSQTDFLPSGSYEQYF
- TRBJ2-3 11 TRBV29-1 TGCAGCGTCGGACAGTCAAATACGCAGTATTTT CSVGQSNTQYF
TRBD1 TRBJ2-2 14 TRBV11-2 TGTGCCAGCAGCGAGGACAGGGCCAAAGGGGAGCTGTTTTTT CASSEDRAKGELFF
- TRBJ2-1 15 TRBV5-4 TGTGCCAGCAGCTTGAGACAGGACCACTACAATGAGCAGTTCTTC CASSLRQDHYNEQFF
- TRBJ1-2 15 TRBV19 TGTGCCAGTAGTATAACTTTTGGACAGAACTATGGCTACACCTTC CASSITFGQNYGYTF
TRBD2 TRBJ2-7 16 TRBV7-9 TGTGCCAGCAGCCCGCCGACTAGCGGGTACTCCTACGAGCAGTACTTC CASSPPTSGYSYEQYF
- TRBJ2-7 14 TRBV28 TGTGCCAGCAGCCCCTGGGCAGGGCAATACGAGCAGTACTTC CASSPWAGQYEQYF
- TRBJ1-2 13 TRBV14 TGTGCCAGCAGCTCCGGGAGTCACTATGGCTACACCTTC CASSSGSHYGYTF